This T cell receptor (beta chain) was sequenced for a study of OX40 agonist ivuxolimab in advanced cancers. CDR1 is SGHVS, CDR2 FNYEAQ, per germline. The CDR3 runs to 14 residues. Trimming took 1 base from V and 6 from J, leaving 10 bases between them. A remark on this clone: As yet, its antigen is unknown.

Using immunoSEQ multiplex PCR, the repertoire was profiled, and TCRdb retains in-frame clones only, with some absent. Among roughly 100,000 clones listed, 84% were seen once. Study-level points and caveats: It was also the case that some nonresponders had low normalized T-cell clonal expansion.

The sequences come from CD4+ or CD8+ T cells sorted from blood, collected in a trial of the OX40 agonist ivuxolimab. The sequence came from an adult with an advanced solid tumor such as melanoma, head and neck, liver or kidney cancer. This sequence joins TRBV7-6 and TRBJ1-5; no clear D gene. Here the CDR3 DNA reads TGTGCCAGCAGCTTAGTAAGAGACGGTCAGCCCCAGCATTTT. This encodes CASSLVRDGQPQHF.